The rows below give T cell receptor beta chains drawn from one sample of a study of blood T cell repertoires in COVID-19. Only in-frame clones appear in the TCRdb table, and some are missing; sequencing was by immunoSEQ multiplex PCR. This table holds over 150,000 clones, about 86% found once. The sample consisted of peripheral blood. The receptors come from a woman aged 55-70 years with acute or convalescent COVID-19. Both conserved end residues are part of each CDR3. The D gene is left open where the match is weak. Where a row states a size, it is once, few, many or the class of an expanded clone; other rows omit it.

>TRBV3-1/TRBV3-2|TRBJ1-2|TRBD1|.
TGTGCCAGCAGCCAAGGACAGGGGGCGAGATATGGCTACACCTTC
CASSQGQGARYGYTF
>TRBV7-9|TRBJ1-2|TRBD1|.
TGTGCCAGCAGCCGGACAGGGGGTTTTGGCTACACCTTC
CASSRTGGFGYTF
>TRBV9|TRBJ1-2|TRBD1|.
TGTGCCAGCAGCGTCAGGACAGGGGGATCCGGCTACACCTTC
CASSVRTGGSGYTF
>TRBV6-6|TRBJ2-7|TRBD2|.
TGTGCCAGCAGACAAGCGGGAGGTTCCTACGAGCAGTACTTC
CASRQAGGSYEQYF
>TRBV27|TRBJ2-3|.|.
TGTGCCAGCAGTTTAGGGCCAGGAGATACGCAGTATTTT
CASSLGPGDTQYF
>TRBV5-1|TRBJ1-1|TRBD1|.
TGCGCCAGCAGCCTAGGGGGCTTGTACACTGAAGCTTTCTTT
CASSLGGLYTEAFF
>TRBV10-2|TRBJ2-7|TRBD2|.
TGCGCCAGCAGTGAGTCCCTAGCGGGGAACGAGCAGTACTTC
CASSESLAGNEQYF
>TRBV4-1|TRBJ2-2|.|.
TGCGCCAGCAGCCAAGAGCCGGGACAGAACACCGGGGAGCTGTTTTTT
CASSQEPGQNTGELFF
>TRBV28|TRBJ1-4|TRBD1|.
TGTGCCAGCAGTCCGACAGGGATGGTTAATGAAAAACTGTTTTTT
CASSPTGMVNEKLFF
>TRBV7-3|TRBJ2-3|.|.
TGTGCCAGCAGCTTGCGGGTAACGGGGAGCACAGATACGCAGTATTTT
CASSLRVTGSTDTQYF
>TRBV7-3|TRBJ2-5|TRBD1|.
TGTGCCAGCAGCTTTCAGGACAGGGAGACCCAGTACTTC
CASSFQDRETQYF
>TRBV11-2|TRBJ2-3|.|.
TGTGCCAGCAGCCCCCGACTTTCTAGCACAGATACGCAGTATTTT
CASSPRLSSTDTQYF
>TRBV6-5|TRBJ1-4|.|once
TGTGCCAGCAGTTTAACCAGGGCCGGCGTCAATGAAAAACTGTTTTTT
CASSLTRAGVNEKLFF
>TRBV27|TRBJ2-1|TRBD1|.
TGTGCCAGAAATCGGACAGGCTGGGATACCTGCTTCTCCTACAATGAGCAGTTCTTC
CARNRTGWDTCFSYNEQFF
>TRBV7-8|TRBJ1-5|.|.
TGTGCCAGCAGCTTAGAAAATTCCAATTATCAGCCCCAGCATTTT
CASSLENSNYQPQHF
>TRBV24-1|TRBJ2-1|.|once
TGTGCCACCAGTGACCCCAGAAATTACAATGAGCAGTTCTTC
CATSDPRNYNEQFF
>TRBV18|TRBJ2-1|.|.
TGTGCCAGCTCACCCACCGTAGGGGCCGATGAGCAGTTCTTC
CASSPTVGADEQFF
>TRBV29-1|TRBJ2-3|TRBD2|.
TGCAGCGTTAGCGGGGGCAGGGATACGCAGTATTTT
CSVSGGRDTQYF
>TRBV5-6|TRBJ2-1|.|.
TGTGCCAGCAGCTTCCAGCGGGAGCAGTTCTTC
CASSFQREQFF
>TRBV19|TRBJ1-2|TRBD1|.
TGTGCCAGTAGTATCAAACGGGACAGGGGCTATGGCTACACCTTC
CASSIKRDRGYGYTF
>TRBV3-1/TRBV3-2|TRBJ1-6|TRBD1|.
TGTGCCAGCAGCCGATCCCGGGACAGCGGAGCAGATTTT
CASSRSRDSGADF
>TRBV7-8|TRBJ1-2|.|.
TGTGCCAGCACCTCTGCGGGGACCTATGGCTACACCTTC
CASTSAGTYGYTF
>TRBV5-4|TRBJ1-4|.|.
TGTGCCAGCAGCCTTAAAGGGGGTTCAAATGAAAAACTGTTTTTT
CASSLKGGSNEKLFF
>TRBV29-1|TRBJ1-1|.|.
TGCAGCGCTGGGCGGGCAGGTATGAACACTGAAGCTTTCTTT
CSAGRAGMNTEAFF
>TRBV5-1|TRBJ2-7|TRBD1|few
TGCGCCAGCAGCTCGGGACAGGGACCTTACGAGCAGTACTTC
CASSSGQGPYEQYF
>TRBV5-1|TRBJ1-1|.|.
TGCGCCAGCAGCCGCGTCGGGTGGAACACTGAAGCTTTCTTT
CASSRVGWNTEAFF
>TRBV29-1|TRBJ2-2|.|few
TGCAGCGTTGTAGGTCTAGTTAACACCGGGGAGCTGTTTTTT
CSVVGLVNTGELFF
>TRBV5-1|TRBJ2-1|TRBD1|once
TGCGCCAGCAGCCCCGGGACAGTTAGCTACAATGAGCAGTTCTTC
CASSPGTVSYNEQFF
>TRBV7-9|TRBJ2-5|.|.
TGTGCCAGCAGCTTCTTGGGGGGGCGGATTTTCGCAGAGACCCAGTACTTC
CASSFLGGRIFAETQYF
>TRBV27|TRBJ2-1|.|.
TGTGCCAGCAGTTTATCGCCAGGAGAGCAGTTCTTC
CASSLSPGEQFF
>TRBV18|TRBJ1-1|TRBD1|.
TGTGCCAGCTCACCACCGGGCAGGGGGCAGACTGAAGCTTTCTTT
CASSPPGRGQTEAFF
>TRBV19|TRBJ1-5|.|.
TGTGCCAGTGGGAATGCCGGGGGGAGCAATCAGCCCCAGCATTTT
CASGNAGGSNQPQHF
>TRBV28|TRBJ2-5|TRBD2|.
TGTGCCAGCAGTTTTTTCGGGAAGCGGGGCCAAGAGACCCAGTACTTC
CASSFFGKRGQETQYF
>TRBV18|TRBJ1-1|.|.
TGTGCCAGCTCACCCGATGCAGGCACTGAAGCTTTCTTT
CASSPDAGTEAFF
>TRBV11-2|TRBJ1-2|.|.
TGTGCCAGCAGCTTAAGTCTGCTAGGGGGCTATGGCTACACCTTC
CASSLSLLGGYGYTF